These 29 T cell receptor beta chains were all obtained from the same sample, sequenced in a study of blood T cell repertoires in COVID-19 (dated by TCRdb to about 2020). Library preparation was by the immunoSEQ multiplex PCR assay. This immuneACCESS table, as held by TCRdb, lists in-frame sequences with V and J called but not all clones. Of the missing ones, under half trace to an unresolved V gene in checked studies; the others have no known cause. Here the sample has some 300,000 clones; 90% occur a single time. The ten largest clones represent around 0.96% of the sample. Sequencing used peripheral blood. The receptors shown here come from a woman in her forties with COVID-19, enrolled during active disease.

This rearrangement joins TRBV20-1 to TRBJ2-5, with unresolved D. Trimming took 3 bases from V and 6 from J, leaving 11 bases between them. The CDR3 has 12 residues. Germline assignment: CDR1 DFQATT and CDR2 SNEGSKA (reference sequence). The CDR3, as DNA: TGCAGTGCTAGTGGGTTAGATCAGACCCAGTACTTC. It codes for CSASGLDQTQYF.

The rearrangement uses TRBV6-5 and TRBJ1-2, with TRBD1 identical over 7 bases. The CDR3 loop spans 16 amino acids. V gave up 2 bases and J gave up 4 bases; unmatched junction bases: 10. Germline CDR1 MNHEY, CDR2 SVGAGI. CDR3: CASSYGWAGGIYGYTF. CDR3 nucleotides: TGTGCCAGCAGTTACGGATGGGCAGGGGGAATCTATGGCTACACCTTC.

J is TRBJ1-1 and V is TRBV19; 8 bases fit TRBD1. Germline lookup yields CDR1 LNHDA and CDR2 SQIVND (reference sequence). Losses at the gene ends were 4 bases for V and 5 bases for J; bases not matched to a gene: 6. The CDR3 spans 14 residues. Written as DNA, the CDR3 is TGTGCCAGTAGTACTTGGACAGGGAATACTGAAGCTTTCTTT. It yields the protein CASSTWTGNTEAFF.

The chain recombines TRBV15 with TRBJ1-3; 8 positions match TRBD1. V lost 5 bases to trimming and J lost 0 bases; unmatched junction nucleotides: 3. This CDR3 has 15 amino acids. Germline CDR1 LNHNV, CDR2 YYDKDF (reference sequence). CDR3 protein: CATSGDRLSGNTIYF. The CDR3 region has the DNA TGTGCCACCAGCGGGGACAGGCTCTCTGGAAACACCATATATTTT. The whole variable domain, filled in from reference TRBV15 and TRBJ1-3, reads DAMVIQNPRYQVTQFGKPVTLSCSQTLNHNVMYWYQQKSSQAPKLLFHYYDKDFNNEADTPDNFQSRRPNTSFCFLDIRSPGLGDTAMYLCATSGDRLSGNTIYFGEGSWLTVV.

The chain joins TRBV6-4 to TRBJ2-5, with TRBD1 identical over 9 bases. Germline CDR1 and CDR2: MRHNA and SNTAGT. The ends lost 6 bases at V and 4 bases at J; junction bases unmatched: 9. The length of the CDR3 is 15 residues. The CDR3 region has the DNA TGTGCCAGCAGGGGACATAAGGACAGGGGAGAGACCCAGTACTTC. This encodes CASRGHKDRGETQYF.

The chain recombines TRBV29-1 with TRBJ1-5; unclear D gene. Per the germline V gene, CDR1 is SQVTM and CDR2 is ANQGSEA. CDR3 length: 12 residues. V lost 4 bases to trimming and J lost 6 bases, with 10 bases between them. The CDR3 DNA sequence: TGCAGCGTTGGAGCGGAGGGTCAGCCCCAGCATTTT. Its protein product is CSVGAEGQPQHF. The entire variable domain, with the rest obtained from reference TRBV29-1 and TRBJ1-5, is as follows: SAVISQKPSRDICQRGTSLTIQCQVDSQVTMMFWYRQQPGQSLTLIATANQGSEATYESGFVIDKFPISRPNLTFSTLTVSNMSPEDSSIYLCSVGAEGQPQHFGDGTRLSIL.

This chain links TRBV7-6 with TRBJ2-1, with D tentatively TRBD2 (6 bases). The CDR3 is 15 residues long. Trimming left V 2 bases short and J 8 bases short, with 16 bases between. Germline CDR1 and CDR2: SGHVS and FNYEAQ. CDR3 protein: CASSLNVPSADEQFF. The DNA for the CDR3 is TGTGCCAGCAGCTTAAATGTTCCTAGCGCGGATGAGCAGTTCTTC.

In this sample, this clone turned up a few times. This sequence joins TRBV28 and TRBJ2-2; D gene ambiguous. Between the trimmed V and J ends, which lost 6 bases and 1 base, there was a span of 9 bases. CDR3 length: 14 residues. Germline V gene lookup returns CDR1 MDHEN and CDR2 SYDVKM. CDR3 in DNA: TGTGCCAGCAGCCCGGGTTGGAACACCGGGGAGCTGTTTTTT. Translating it yields CASSPGWNTGELFF. The full variable domain, in which reference TRBV28 and TRBJ2-2 provide the parts outside the CDR3, is DVKVTQSSRYLVKRTGEKVFLECVQDMDHENMFWYRQDPGLGLRLIYFSYDVKMKEKGDIPEGYSVSREKKERFSLILESASTNQTSMYLCASSPGWNTGELFFGEGSRLTVL.

Regarding this clone: Distinct nucleotide sequences in the sample also encode this CDR3. The rearrangement uses TRBV7-9 and TRBJ1-1; D ambiguous. Trimming pared 2 bases from V and 1 base from J, leaving 5 bases between. In germline, CDR1 is SEHNR, CDR2 FQNEAQ (reference sequence). The CDR3 contains 13 residues. The DNA for the CDR3 is TGTGCCAGCAGCTTAACGGGGAACACTGAAGCTTTCTTT. It codes for CASSLTGNTEAFF.

The chain carries TRBV7-9 and TRBJ2-5, with D maybe TRBD1 (6 bases). Germline assignment: CDR1 SEHNR and CDR2 FQNEAQ (reference sequence). Trimming took 8 bases from V and 5 from J, leaving 12 bases between them. The CDR3 is 12 residues long. In DNA, the CDR3 is TGTGCCAGCGGATGGGGGCGGGAGACCCAGTACTTC. Translated: CASGWGRETQYF.

This chain links TRBV5-5 with TRBJ2-1, with TRBD2 matching 8 bases. The CDR3 has 15 residues. Trimming at V came to 5 bases and at J to 7 bases, leaving 11 bases not matched to a gene. Germline V gene lookup returns CDR1 SGHKS and CDR2 YYEKEE (reference sequence). The CDR3 here is CASSPASGGKNEQFF. In DNA, the CDR3 is TGTGCCAGCAGTCCAGCCAGCGGGGGCAAGAATGAGCAGTTCTTC. The full variable domain, with the rest looked up from reference TRBV5-5 and TRBJ2-1, is DAGVTQSPTHLIKTRGQQVTLRCSPISGHKSVSWYQQVLGQGPQFIFQYYEKEERGRGNFPDRFSARQFPNYSSELNVNALLLGDSALYLCASSPASGGKNEQFFGPGTRLTVL.

The table lists this clone with a count of one. This chain links TRBV27 with TRBJ1-2; the match to TRBD1 covers 8 bases. Germline V lookup: CDR1 MNHEY, CDR2 SMNVEV (reference sequence). V trimming: 5 bases; J trimming: 4 bases; junction bases outside the gene matches: 9. CDR3 length equals 15 residues. The CDR3 DNA is TGTGCCAGCAGTGTTAGGGGACAGGAGATCTATGGCTACACCTTC. Protein sequence: CASSVRGQEIYGYTF.

The chain joins TRBV9 to TRBJ2-7; 7 nucleotides line up with TRBD1. CDR1 is SGDLS and CDR2 is YYNGEE in the germline V gene. V lost 4 bases, J lost 3 bases, and 19 bases stayed unmatched. The CDR3 covers 18 residues. The CDR3 loop is CASSLRQGSYGYYYEQYF. The CDR3 DNA follows: TGTGCCAGCAGCTTACGACAGGGATCCTATGGATACTACTACGAGCAGTACTTC.

This sequence joins TRBV5-1 and TRBJ2-1; D gene uncertain. V shed 3 bases and J shed 7 bases, with 8 bases lying between them. CDR1 SGHRS and CDR2 YFSETQ come from the germline V gene. The CDR3 runs 12 residues. The CDR3 loop reads CASSSVMNEQFF. CDR3 coding DNA: TGCGCCAGCAGCTCCGTTATGAATGAGCAGTTCTTC. Full variable domain (remainder filled in from reference TRBV5-1 and TRBJ2-1): KAGVTQTPRYLIKTRGQQVTLSCSPISGHRSVSWYQQTPGQGLQFLFEYFSETQRNKGNFPGRFSGRQFSNSRSEMNVSTLELGDSALYLCASSSVMNEQFFGPGTRLTVL.

The count of this clone is one. The chain employs TRBV20-1 and TRBJ1-2; 8 bases are a match to TRBD1. With V trimmed by 3 bases and J by 8 bases, 14 bases remained unmatched. Germline V gene lookup returns CDR1 DFQATT and CDR2 SNEGSKA (reference sequence). The CDR3 has 15 amino acids. For the CDR3, the DNA is TGCAGTGCTAGTTCGACAGGGGCCCCCTTAGGCGGCTACACCTTC. It yields the protein CSASSTGAPLGGYTF.

This clone has a single count. The chain couples TRBV18 to TRBJ1-6; TRBD1 is a possible D gene (5 bases). V lost 2 bases to trimming and J lost 0 bases, with 11 bases between them. CDR1 is KGHSH and CDR2 is LQKENI in the germline V gene. The CDR3 spans 17 residues. CDR3 region: CASSPLGVSSYNSPLHF. The DNA for the CDR3 is TGTGCCAGCTCACCATTAGGGGTGAGCTCCTATAATTCACCCCTCCACTTT.

This clone was picked up one time. The rearrangement uses TRBV7-3 and TRBJ2-1, with 9 bases identical to TRBD2. The CDR3 is 15 residues long. After removal of 5 bases from V and 3 bases from J, the junction contained 5 bases not matched to a gene. Germline lookup yields CDR1 SGHTA and CDR2 FQGTGA. Here the CDR3 DNA reads TGTGCCAGCAGCCAGACTAGCGGAAGCTACAATGAGCAGTTCTTC. Amino acid sequence: CASSQTSGSYNEQFF. Drawing the rest from reference TRBV7-3 and TRBJ2-1, the complete variable domain is GAGVSQTPSNKVTEKGKYVELRCDPISGHTALYWYRQSLGQGPEFLIYFQGTGAADDSGLPNDRFFAVRPEGSVSTLKIQRTERGDSAVYLCASSQTSGSYNEQFFGPGTRLTVL.

This chain joins TRBV6-4 and TRBJ1-2; 7 bases are shared with TRBD1. The J segment lost 10 bases and the V segment lost 4 bases, leaving 12 bases of the junction unmatched. CDR1 MRHNA and CDR2 SNTAGT come from the germline V gene. The CDR3 runs to 14 residues. The CDR3 protein is CASSVSRGRLDYTF. The CDR3 DNA reads as TGTGCCAGCAGTGTATCAAGGGGGCGCCTCGACTACACCTTC.

This chain links TRBV7-3 with TRBJ2-1; 11 bases match TRBD2. V dropped 5 bases and J dropped 5; count of bases not matched to a gene: 5. Germline CDR1 reads SGHTA; CDR2 reads FQGTGA. The CDR3 runs 15 residues. DNA of the CDR3: TGTGCCAGCAGCCCCGGGACTAGCGGAGACAATGAGCAGTTCTTC. This gives the protein CASSPGTSGDNEQFF.

The J gene is TRBJ2-7, the V gene TRBV5-1; 10 bases are a match to TRBD1. In germline, CDR1 is SGHRS, CDR2 YFSETQ. The CDR3 totals 13 residues. V shed 4 bases, J shed 6 bases, and the junction held 4 bases outside the gene matches. DNA for the CDR3: TGCGCCAGCAGCACCGGACAGGGGGGCGAGCAGTACTTC. This sequence encodes CASSTGQGGEQYF.

V usage is TRBV11-3 and J usage is TRBJ2-7; D is unclear. CDR3 size: 13 residues. V was clipped by 1 base and J by 2 bases, with 6 bases between them. The germline V gene encodes CDR1 SGHNT and CDR2 YENEEA. CDR3: CASSLAATYEQYF. The DNA of the CDR3 is TGTGCCAGCAGCTTAGCTGCGACCTACGAGCAGTACTTC.

V usage is TRBV23-1 and J usage is TRBJ2-1; 9 nucleotides line up with TRBD1. TRBV23-1 falls under the ORF class, with uncertain function. CDR3 length: 17 amino acids. The V segment lost 3 bases and the J segment 2 bases; nucleotides outside the gene matches: 8. CDR3 region: CASSQPPGQGTYNEQFF. CDR3 in DNA: TGCGCCAGCAGTCAGCCGCCGGGACAGGGCACCTACAATGAGCAGTTCTTC.

The chain links TRBV7-2 to TRBJ2-6, with D possibly TRBD1 on 5 matching bases. The ends were cut back, 3 bases at V and 0 bases at J, with 12 bases in the middle. The CDR3 runs 17 residues. Germline assignment: CDR1 SGHTA and CDR2 FQGNSA. The CDR3 DNA reads TGTGCCAGCAGCTTGGGGCCAGCAGGCTCTGGGGCCAACGTCCTGACTTTC. It specifies CASSLGPAGSGANVLTF.

V is TRBV28 and J is TRBJ1-2; 7 bases fit TRBD1. J lost 7 bases, V lost 5 bases, and 10 bases had no gene match. CDR1 is MDHEN, CDR2 SYDVKM, per germline. CDR3 length equals 14 residues. The CDR3 region is CASSGIQGWVGYTF. The CDR3 nucleotides are TGTGCCAGCAGTGGGATACAGGGGTGGGTTGGCTACACCTTC.

This sequence joins TRBV6-5 and TRBJ2-7, with a possible D match to TRBD2 (6 bases). Trimming left V 8 bases short and J 4 bases short, with 12 bases between. Looked up from germline, CDR1 is MNHEY and CDR2 is SVGAGI. The CDR3 covers 12 residues. In DNA form, the CDR3 reads TGTGCCAGCCGGGAGCCAGCATACGAGCAGTACTTC. Translation: CASREPAYEQYF.

The rearrangement uses TRBV30 and TRBJ2-1, with a tentative D call TRBD2 (6 bases). Per germline, CDR1 GTSNPN and CDR2 SVGIG (reference sequence). The CDR3 contains 15 residues. V was cut by 4 bases and J by 4 bases, with 17 bases left in between. The CDR3 protein is CAWTTGAGTYNEQFF. The CDR3, as DNA: TGTGCCTGGACCACGGGCGCGGGAACTTACAATGAGCAGTTCTTC.

The chain couples TRBV27 to TRBJ2-5; D is possibly TRBD2 (5 bases). V was cut by 3 bases and J by 1 base, with 18 bases left in between. CDR1 and CDR2 from the germline V gene are MNHEY and SMNVEV (reference sequence). This CDR3 is 17 amino acids long. CDR3 protein: CASSFDHPGSGQETQYF. CDR3 coding DNA: TGTGCCAGCAGTTTCGACCACCCTGGCAGCGGCCAAGAGACCCAGTACTTC.

The chain recombines TRBV19 with TRBJ1-5; possibly TRBD1 for D (5 bases). The germline V gene encodes CDR1 LNHDA and CDR2 SQIVND (reference sequence). V lost 4 bases and J lost 6, with 16 bases in between. The CDR3 totals 15 residues. This CDR3 reads CASSNPGGGSQPQHF. The CDR3 DNA sequence: TGTGCCAGTAGTAACCCCGGGGGGGGTAGTCAGCCCCAGCATTTT.

This chain joins TRBV7-9 and TRBJ1-2, with D unclear. Germline V CDR1 and CDR2: SEHNR, FQNEAQ (reference sequence). This CDR3 is 15 amino acids long. V was cut by 4 bases and J by 2 bases, with 14 bases left in between. This CDR3 is CASSSLDKLNYGYTF. The CDR3 DNA is TGTGCCAGCAGCTCCCTCGACAAGCTGAACTATGGCTACACCTTC.